Below, one TCR beta chain is given with its context. No antigen is known for it. TCRdb reprocessed the 5' RACE reads and keeps a single row for each CDR3 protein, giving no DNA. The specimen's table records fewer than 550,000 distinct CDR3 sequences. The record originates from a study of monozygotic twins with inflammatory bowel disease. Regarding the study as a whole: Repertoire similarity matched across concordant and discordant twins, perhaps owing to limited power. Diversity of TCRbeta measured by inverse Simpson was lower in IBD patients than in healthy co-twins. Sharing of clonotypes with others was lower in IBD patients than in healthy twins, and this was especially so with disease activity.

CDR1 SQVTM and CDR2 ANQGSEA come from the germline V gene. The CDR3 is 13 residues long. The TCR originated in a human donor with ulcerative colitis or Crohn's disease, or a healthy co-twin of an affected twin (not recorded which). The chain combines TRBV29-1 with TRBJ2-1; TCRdb lists TRBD2, though no DNA is available to test this call. The sequenced sample was blood. The CDR3 protein is CSVTNGSYNEQFF.